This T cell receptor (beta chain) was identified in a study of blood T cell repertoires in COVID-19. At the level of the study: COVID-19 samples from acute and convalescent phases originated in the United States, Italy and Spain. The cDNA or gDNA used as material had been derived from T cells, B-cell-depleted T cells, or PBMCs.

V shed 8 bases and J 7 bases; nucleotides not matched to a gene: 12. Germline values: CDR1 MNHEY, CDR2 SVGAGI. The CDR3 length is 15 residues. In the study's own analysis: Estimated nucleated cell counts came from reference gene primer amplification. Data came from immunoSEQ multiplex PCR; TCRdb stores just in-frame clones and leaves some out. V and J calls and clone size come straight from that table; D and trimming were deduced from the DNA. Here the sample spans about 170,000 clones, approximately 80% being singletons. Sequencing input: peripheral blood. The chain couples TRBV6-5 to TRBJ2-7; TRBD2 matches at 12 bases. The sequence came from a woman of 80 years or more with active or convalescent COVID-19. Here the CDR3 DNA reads TGTGCCAGCTCCTCCGGGACTAGCGGGCTTTGGGAGCAGTACTTC. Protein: CASSSGTSGLWEQYF.